Listed below are T cell receptor beta chains from one sample, sequenced in a study of T cells after yellow fever vaccination. In TCRdb, the 5' RACE reads were re-called with MiXCR into one record per CDR3 protein. In the table there are roughly 120,000 distinct CDR3 sequences, roughly 8.9% of which are singletons. The sequencing used CD8+ T cells sorted from PBMCs, collected 45 days after the yellow fever booster vaccination. The source is a man under 40 who received the YFV17D yellow fever vaccine. CDR3s include the opening cysteine and the closing phenylalanine or tryptophan. The D gene is left open where the match is weak. Clone size is shown for a subset of rows, as once, few, many or a class of expanded clone.

v_call: TRBV12-3/TRBV12-4
j_call: TRBJ2-2
clone_size: many
d_call: NA
cdr3_aa: CASSSDGSTGELFF
cdr3_nt: TGTGCCAGCAGTTCTGACGGGTCCACCGGGGAGCTGTTTTTT

v_call: TRBV6-2/TRBV6-3
j_call: TRBJ1-2
clone_size: many
d_call: NA
cdr3_aa: CASSYAGDGYTF
cdr3_nt: TGTGCCAGCAGTTACGCGGGGGATGGCTACACCTTC

v_call: TRBV25-1
j_call: TRBJ2-7
clone_size: many
d_call: NA
cdr3_aa: CASSPGAYEQYF
cdr3_nt: TGTGCCAGCAGCCCAGGGGCCTACGAGCAGTACTTC

v_call: TRBV4-3
j_call: TRBJ1-5
clone_size: NA
d_call: NA
cdr3_aa: CASSQDTGPQHF
cdr3_nt: TGCGCCAGCAGCCAAGATACGGGGCCCCAGCATTTT

v_call: TRBV12-3/TRBV12-4
j_call: TRBJ2-7
clone_size: many
d_call: NA
cdr3_aa: CASTPMGRAHEQYF
cdr3_nt: TGTGCCAGCACCCCAATGGGCAGGGCCCACGAGCAGTACTTC

v_call: TRBV5-1
j_call: TRBJ2-1
clone_size: many
d_call: NA
cdr3_aa: CASSLNSGAVDEQFF
cdr3_nt: TGCGCCAGCAGCTTGAATTCGGGAGCTGTGGATGAGCAGTTCTTC

v_call: TRBV9
j_call: TRBJ2-5
clone_size: many
d_call: TRBD2
cdr3_aa: CASSDSGSRETQYF
cdr3_nt: TGTGCCAGCAGCGATAGCGGGAGCAGGGAGACCCAGTACTTC

v_call: TRBV27
j_call: TRBJ2-1
clone_size: NA
d_call: NA
cdr3_aa: CASSFGIRGEKFF
cdr3_nt: TGTGCCAGCAGTTTTGGGATACGAGGGGAGAAGTTCTTC

v_call: TRBV4-3
j_call: TRBJ2-7
clone_size: few
d_call: NA
cdr3_aa: CASSQDSGTSYEQYF
cdr3_nt: TGCGCCAGCAGCCAAGACTCCGGCACCTCCTACGAGCAGTACTTC

v_call: TRBV7-3
j_call: TRBJ2-1
clone_size: NA
d_call: TRBD2
cdr3_aa: CASSLNRLAGARGSYNEQFF
cdr3_nt: TGTGCCAGCAGCTTAAACCGACTAGCGGGAGCCCGGGGCTCCTACAATGAGCAGTTCTTC

v_call: TRBV20-1
j_call: TRBJ2-1
clone_size: few
d_call: TRBD2
cdr3_aa: CSGKILAGGSDNEQFF
cdr3_nt: TGCAGTGGCAAGATCCTAGCGGGAGGGTCGGACAATGAGCAGTTCTTC

v_call: TRBV7-9
j_call: TRBJ1-1
clone_size: many
d_call: NA
cdr3_aa: CASSAPGALNTEAFF
cdr3_nt: TGTGCCAGCAGCGCGCCAGGGGCCCTGAACACTGAAGCTTTCTTT

v_call: TRBV14
j_call: TRBJ2-2
clone_size: many
d_call: NA
cdr3_aa: CASTNTGESTGELFF
cdr3_nt: TGTGCCAGCACCAACACGGGAGAGAGCACCGGGGAGCTGTTTTTT

v_call: TRBV15
j_call: TRBJ2-7
clone_size: many
d_call: TRBD2
cdr3_aa: CATRSGTSGSLEDEQYF
cdr3_nt: TGTGCCACCAGATCCGGGACTAGCGGGAGCTTAGAGGACGAGCAGTACTTC

v_call: TRBV27
j_call: TRBJ2-7
clone_size: many
d_call: TRBD1
cdr3_aa: CASIATGVGEQYF
cdr3_nt: TGTGCCAGCATTGCGACAGGGGTGGGCGAGCAGTACTTC

v_call: TRBV5-1
j_call: TRBJ2-3
clone_size: few
d_call: TRBD2
cdr3_aa: CASSLGGLEMDTQYF
cdr3_nt: TGCGCCAGCAGCTTGGGAGGACTAGAGATGGATACGCAGTATTTT

v_call: TRBV7-6
j_call: TRBJ2-7
clone_size: few
d_call: TRBD2
cdr3_aa: CASSSYTGTSAYEQYF
cdr3_nt: TGTGCCAGCAGCTCCTACACAGGGACTAGCGCATACGAGCAGTACTTC

v_call: TRBV5-1
j_call: TRBJ2-3
clone_size: many
d_call: NA
cdr3_aa: CASSLEGSGGDTQYF
cdr3_nt: TGCGCCAGCAGCTTGGAGGGTAGCGGAGGTGATACGCAGTATTTT

v_call: TRBV7-2
j_call: TRBJ2-1
clone_size: many
d_call: NA
cdr3_aa: CASSGYNEQFF
cdr3_nt: TGTGCCAGCAGCGGGTACAATGAGCAGTTCTTC

v_call: TRBV15
j_call: TRBJ2-1
clone_size: many
d_call: TRBD2
cdr3_aa: CATSRELAGGPLEQFF
cdr3_nt: TGTGCCACCAGCAGAGAATTGGCGGGAGGGCCTCTTGAGCAGTTCTTC

v_call: TRBV5-1
j_call: TRBJ2-7
clone_size: few
d_call: NA
cdr3_aa: CASSEAGSLYEQYF
cdr3_nt: TGCGCCAGCAGCGAAGCAGGGAGTCTGTACGAGCAGTACTTC

v_call: TRBV5-4
j_call: TRBJ2-1
clone_size: few
d_call: TRBD2
cdr3_aa: CASSRTSGSSWEQFF
cdr3_nt: TGTGCCAGCAGCCGGACTAGCGGAAGTTCATGGGAGCAGTTCTTC

v_call: TRBV20-1
j_call: TRBJ2-1
clone_size: many
d_call: NA
cdr3_aa: CSARRGVDEQFF
cdr3_nt: TGCAGTGCTAGAAGGGGGGTCGATGAGCAGTTCTTC

v_call: TRBV20-1
j_call: TRBJ2-1
clone_size: many
d_call: TRBD2
cdr3_aa: CSARDERTSYEQFF
cdr3_nt: TGCAGTGCTAGAGATGAACGGACTAGTTATGAGCAGTTCTTC

v_call: TRBV14
j_call: TRBJ1-1
clone_size: many
d_call: NA
cdr3_aa: CASSQVTNTEAFF
cdr3_nt: TGTGCCAGCAGCCAAGTCACGAACACTGAAGCTTTCTTT

v_call: TRBV15
j_call: TRBJ2-1
clone_size: many
d_call: TRBD2
cdr3_aa: CATSRELANEQFF
cdr3_nt: TGTGCCACCAGCAGAGAACTAGCGAATGAGCAGTTCTTC

v_call: TRBV15
j_call: TRBJ2-7
clone_size: few
d_call: NA
cdr3_aa: CATSLQGVEQYF
cdr3_nt: TGTGCCACCAGCCTACAGGGAGTCGAGCAGTACTTC

v_call: TRBV4-2
j_call: TRBJ2-7
clone_size: few
d_call: TRBD1
cdr3_aa: CASSQQVTGQLYEQYF
cdr3_nt: TGTGCCAGCAGCCAACAAGTTACGGGACAGCTCTACGAGCAGTACTTC

v_call: TRBV27
j_call: TRBJ2-7
clone_size: many
d_call: NA
cdr3_aa: CATGPFSYEQYF
cdr3_nt: TGTGCCACGGGACCATTCTCCTACGAGCAGTACTTC

v_call: TRBV20-1
j_call: TRBJ2-1
clone_size: many
d_call: NA
cdr3_aa: CSARHSGTYNEQFF
cdr3_nt: TGCAGTGCTAGACACAGTGGCACCTACAATGAGCAGTTCTTC

v_call: TRBV5-1
j_call: TRBJ1-2
clone_size: few
d_call: NA
cdr3_aa: CASSRTGSAYGYTF
cdr3_nt: TGCGCCAGCAGTCGAACAGGGTCGGCTTATGGCTACACCTTC

v_call: TRBV2
j_call: TRBJ2-7
clone_size: few
d_call: TRBD1
cdr3_aa: CASSDGTVSYEQYF
cdr3_nt: TGTGCCAGCAGTGATGGGACAGTCTCCTACGAGCAGTACTTC

v_call: TRBV12-3/TRBV12-4
j_call: TRBJ2-3
clone_size: many
d_call: NA
cdr3_aa: CASSYGGTTDTQYF
cdr3_nt: TGTGCCAGCAGTTACGGCGGGACCACAGATACGCAGTATTTT

v_call: TRBV7-9
j_call: TRBJ2-5
clone_size: many
d_call: TRBD2
cdr3_aa: CASSSVVAGVWETQYF
cdr3_nt: TGTGCCAGCAGCTCCGTTGTAGCGGGAGTATGGGAGACCCAGTACTTC

v_call: TRBV4-2
j_call: TRBJ1-5
clone_size: many
d_call: NA
cdr3_aa: CASSQDTGADNQPQHF
cdr3_nt: TGTGCCAGCAGCCAAGATACGGGCGCCGACAATCAGCCCCAGCATTTT

v_call: TRBV15
j_call: TRBJ2-1
clone_size: NA
d_call: TRBD2
cdr3_aa: CATSRTRGTSDYNEQFF
cdr3_nt: TGTGCCACCAGCAGAACTCGGGGGACTAGCGACTACAATGAGCAGTTCTTC

v_call: TRBV7-9
j_call: TRBJ1-5
clone_size: many
d_call: TRBD1
cdr3_aa: CASSGTGGPQPQHF
cdr3_nt: TGTGCCAGCAGCGGGACAGGGGGACCGCAGCCCCAGCATTTT

v_call: TRBV11-3
j_call: TRBJ2-2
clone_size: NA
d_call: NA
cdr3_aa: CASSLGLGGELFF
cdr3_nt: TGTGCCAGCAGCTTAGGACTAGGCGGGGAGCTGTTTTTT

v_call: TRBV29-1
j_call: TRBJ2-2
clone_size: NA
d_call: NA
cdr3_aa: CSVAGQGVHSGELFF
cdr3_nt: TGCAGCGTTGCAGGGCAGGGTGTCCACTCCGGGGAGCTGTTTTTT

v_call: TRBV5-1
j_call: TRBJ2-2
clone_size: many
d_call: NA
cdr3_aa: CASSLVLSRVFGTGELFF
cdr3_nt: TGCGCCAGCAGCTTGGTTCTGTCCAGGGTCTTCGGCACCGGGGAGCTGTTTTTT

v_call: TRBV5-4
j_call: TRBJ2-1
clone_size: NA
d_call: NA
cdr3_aa: CASSLAGAGDEQFF
cdr3_nt: TGTGCCAGCAGCTTGGCGGGAGCGGGCGATGAGCAGTTCTTC

v_call: TRBV9
j_call: TRBJ2-5
clone_size: many
d_call: NA
cdr3_aa: CASSVDGTPETQYF
cdr3_nt: TGTGCCAGCAGCGTAGACGGGACTCCAGAGACCCAGTACTTC

v_call: TRBV5-1
j_call: TRBJ2-3
clone_size: few
d_call: TRBD2
cdr3_aa: CASSLALAVSPTDTQYF
cdr3_nt: TGCGCCAGCAGCTTGGCACTAGCGGTTTCTCCCACAGATACGCAGTATTTT

v_call: TRBV7-2
j_call: TRBJ2-1
clone_size: many
d_call: TRBD2
cdr3_aa: CASSLLSGGVGNEQFF
cdr3_nt: TGTGCCAGCAGCTTACTCAGCGGGGGGGTAGGCAATGAGCAGTTCTTC

v_call: TRBV18
j_call: TRBJ2-2
clone_size: NA
d_call: NA
cdr3_aa: CASPRDTGELFF
cdr3_nt: TGTGCCAGCCCGAGGGACACCGGGGAGCTGTTTTTT

v_call: TRBV7-3
j_call: TRBJ2-7
clone_size: few
d_call: TRBD2
cdr3_aa: CASSLKGLAGGPYEQYF
cdr3_nt: TGTGCCAGCAGCTTAAAAGGGCTAGCGGGAGGACCCTACGAGCAGTACTTC

v_call: TRBV5-6
j_call: TRBJ2-2
clone_size: many
d_call: TRBD1
cdr3_aa: CASRQTGTGVPGELFF
cdr3_nt: TGTGCCAGCAGACAGACCGGGACAGGGGTTCCCGGGGAGCTGTTTTTT

v_call: TRBV6-5
j_call: TRBJ2-1
clone_size: NA
d_call: TRBD2
cdr3_aa: CASSYLGASGLSEQFF
cdr3_nt: TGTGCCAGCAGTTACCTCGGGGCTAGCGGGCTAAGTGAGCAGTTCTTC

v_call: TRBV7-9
j_call: TRBJ2-5
clone_size: few
d_call: NA
cdr3_aa: CASSSPVGVETQYF
cdr3_nt: TGTGCCAGCAGCTCACCGGTGGGGGTCGAGACCCAGTACTTC

v_call: TRBV5-5
j_call: TRBJ2-1
clone_size: few
d_call: TRBD1
cdr3_aa: CASSWGQGEYDEQFF
cdr3_nt: TGTGCCAGCAGCTGGGGACAGGGGGAGTACGATGAGCAGTTCTTC

v_call: TRBV7-9
j_call: TRBJ1-5
clone_size: few
d_call: NA
cdr3_aa: CASSLGGPGNQPQHF
cdr3_nt: TGTGCCAGCAGCTTAGGGGGGCCAGGCAATCAGCCCCAGCATTTT

v_call: TRBV20-1
j_call: TRBJ1-1
clone_size: few
d_call: NA
cdr3_aa: CSARPIRNTEAFF
cdr3_nt: TGCAGTGCTAGACCTATCCGAAACACTGAAGCTTTCTTT